The rows below give T cell receptor beta chains drawn from one sample of a study of blood T cell repertoires in COVID-19. Method: immunoSEQ multiplex PCR; TCRdb's copy keeps in-frame clones and lacks some. In the table there are roughly 400,000 clones, around 90% of which are singletons. The sequencing sample was made of PBMCs or T cells enriched from blood (not recorded which). The source of these receptors is a man younger than 30 who had recovered from COVID-19. Each CDR3 is given with its conserved first and last residue. A D gene is named only where the DNA matches it firmly. Clone size appears in some rows only: once, few, many, or a class for an expanded clone.

j_gene: TRBJ2-2; v_gene: TRBV6-5; abundance: -; d_gene: -; CDR3nt: TGTGCCAGCCGGACGGGACAGAACACCGGGGAGCTGTTTTTT; CDR3aa: CASRTGQNTGELFF
j_gene: TRBJ1-2; v_gene: TRBV27; abundance: once; d_gene: -; CDR3nt: TGTGCCAGCAGTCCCCTCGACAGTAACTATGGCTACACCTTC; CDR3aa: CASSPLDSNYGYTF
j_gene: TRBJ1-5; v_gene: TRBV6-4; abundance: -; d_gene: -; CDR3nt: TGTGCCAGCAGTGAAGCTTTCGGTCGGTGGCCCCAGCATTTT; CDR3aa: CASSEAFGRWPQHF
j_gene: TRBJ1-6; v_gene: TRBV9; abundance: -; d_gene: TRBD1; CDR3nt: TGTGCCAGCAGCGCGGGACAGTCGGCCCGTCCCCTCCACTTT; CDR3aa: CASSAGQSARPLHF
j_gene: TRBJ2-1; v_gene: TRBV4-2; abundance: -; d_gene: TRBD2; CDR3nt: TGTGCCAGCAGCCCCCTAGCGGGAGGCGGCAATGAGCAGTTCTTC; CDR3aa: CASSPLAGGGNEQFF
j_gene: TRBJ1-4; v_gene: TRBV7-9; abundance: -; d_gene: -; CDR3nt: TGTGCCAGCAGCTTAGGAGACTCAACTAATGAAAAACTGTTTTTT; CDR3aa: CASSLGDSTNEKLFF
j_gene: TRBJ2-5; v_gene: TRBV15; abundance: -; d_gene: -; CDR3nt: TGTGCCACAAAGCCAGGAGCGGCCCAAGAGACCCAGTACTTC; CDR3aa: CATKPGAAQETQYF
j_gene: TRBJ2-7; v_gene: TRBV10-3; abundance: -; d_gene: TRBD1; CDR3nt: TGTGCCATCTTACGAAACAGGGGCGAGCAGTACTTC; CDR3aa: CAILRNRGEQYF
j_gene: TRBJ2-1; v_gene: TRBV5-1; abundance: -; d_gene: -; CDR3nt: TGCGCCAGCAGCTTAAACTTTGACAATGAGCAGTTCTTC; CDR3aa: CASSLNFDNEQFF
j_gene: TRBJ1-1; v_gene: TRBV5-5; abundance: -; d_gene: -; CDR3nt: TGTGCCAGCAGCCTTAGGACAGCGAACACTGAAGCTTTCTTT; CDR3aa: CASSLRTANTEAFF
j_gene: TRBJ1-2; v_gene: TRBV18; abundance: -; d_gene: -; CDR3nt: TGTGCCAGCTCACCAGAGGGGGGGATTAACTATGGCTACACCTTC; CDR3aa: CASSPEGGINYGYTF
j_gene: TRBJ1-1; v_gene: TRBV28; abundance: once; d_gene: TRBD1; CDR3nt: TGTGCCAGCCGTCTGAGGACAGGAAACACTGAAGCTTTCTTT; CDR3aa: CASRLRTGNTEAFF
j_gene: TRBJ1-2; v_gene: TRBV5-4; abundance: -; d_gene: -; CDR3nt: TGTGCCAGCAGCTTTCCCGTAGGGGATGGCTACACCTTC; CDR3aa: CASSFPVGDGYTF
j_gene: TRBJ1-1; v_gene: TRBV7-3; abundance: -; d_gene: TRBD1; CDR3nt: TGTGCCAGCAGCCTGAACAGGGGGGAGTCAACTGAAGCTTTCTTT; CDR3aa: CASSLNRGESTEAFF
j_gene: TRBJ2-4; v_gene: TRBV24-1; abundance: -; d_gene: TRBD1; CDR3nt: TGTGCCACCAGGAGGGACAGCGGCAAAAACATTCAGTACTTC; CDR3aa: CATRRDSGKNIQYF
j_gene: TRBJ1-2; v_gene: TRBV6-5; abundance: -; d_gene: TRBD1; CDR3nt: TGTGCCAGCAGAGCGCCGGGACAGACTAACTATGGCTACACCTTC; CDR3aa: CASRAPGQTNYGYTF